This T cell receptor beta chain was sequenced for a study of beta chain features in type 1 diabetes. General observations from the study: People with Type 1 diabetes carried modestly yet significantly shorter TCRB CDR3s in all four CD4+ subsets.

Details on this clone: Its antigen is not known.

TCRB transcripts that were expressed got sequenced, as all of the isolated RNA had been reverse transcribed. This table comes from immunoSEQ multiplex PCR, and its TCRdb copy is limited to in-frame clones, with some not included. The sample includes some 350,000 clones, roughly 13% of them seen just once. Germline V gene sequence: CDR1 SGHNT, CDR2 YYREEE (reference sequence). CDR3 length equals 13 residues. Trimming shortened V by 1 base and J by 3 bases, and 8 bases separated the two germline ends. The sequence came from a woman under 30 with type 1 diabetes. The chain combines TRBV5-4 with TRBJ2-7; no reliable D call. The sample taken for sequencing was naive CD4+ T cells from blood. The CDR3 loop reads CASSLKFSYEQYF. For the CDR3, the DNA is TGTGCCAGCAGCTTGAAATTCAGCTACGAGCAGTACTTC.